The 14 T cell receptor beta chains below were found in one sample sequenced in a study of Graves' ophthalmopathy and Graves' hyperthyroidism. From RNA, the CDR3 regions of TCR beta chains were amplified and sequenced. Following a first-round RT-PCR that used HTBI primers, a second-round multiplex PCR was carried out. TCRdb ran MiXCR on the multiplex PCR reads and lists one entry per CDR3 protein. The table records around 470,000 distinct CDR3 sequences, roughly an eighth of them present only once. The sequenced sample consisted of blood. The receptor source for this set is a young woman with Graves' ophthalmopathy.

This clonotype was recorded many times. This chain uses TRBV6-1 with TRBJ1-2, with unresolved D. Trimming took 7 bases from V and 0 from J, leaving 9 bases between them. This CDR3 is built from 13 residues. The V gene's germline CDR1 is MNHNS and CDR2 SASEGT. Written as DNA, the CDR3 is TGTGCCAGCACCCCCGCACCTAACTATGGCTACACCTTC. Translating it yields CASTPAPNYGYTF.

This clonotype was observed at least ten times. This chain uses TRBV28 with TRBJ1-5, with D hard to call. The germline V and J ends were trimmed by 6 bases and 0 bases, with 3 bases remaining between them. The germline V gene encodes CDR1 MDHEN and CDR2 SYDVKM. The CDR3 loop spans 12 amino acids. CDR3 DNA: TGTGCCAGCAGCGTTAGCAATCAGCCCCAGCATTTT. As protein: CASSVSNQPQHF.

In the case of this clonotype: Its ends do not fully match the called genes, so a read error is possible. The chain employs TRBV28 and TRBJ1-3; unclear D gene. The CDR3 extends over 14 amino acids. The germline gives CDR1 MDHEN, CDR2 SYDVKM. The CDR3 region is CASSLRVGGNTMYF. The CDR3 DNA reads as TGTGCCAGCAGTTTACGAGTAGGAGGAAACACCATGTATTTT.

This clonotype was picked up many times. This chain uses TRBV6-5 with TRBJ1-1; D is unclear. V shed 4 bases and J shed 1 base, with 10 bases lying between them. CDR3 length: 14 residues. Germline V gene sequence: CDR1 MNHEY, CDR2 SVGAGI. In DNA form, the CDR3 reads TGTGCCAGCAGTTTCGATCGACAGAACACTGAAGCTTTCTTT. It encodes CASSFDRQNTEAFF.

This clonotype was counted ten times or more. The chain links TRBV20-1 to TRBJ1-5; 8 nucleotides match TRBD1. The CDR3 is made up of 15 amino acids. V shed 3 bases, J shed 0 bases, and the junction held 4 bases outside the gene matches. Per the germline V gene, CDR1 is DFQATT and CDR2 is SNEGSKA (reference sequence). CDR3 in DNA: TGCAGTGCTAGGGCTACAGGGGGTAGCAATCAGCCCCAGCATTTT. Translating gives CSARATGGSNQPQHF.

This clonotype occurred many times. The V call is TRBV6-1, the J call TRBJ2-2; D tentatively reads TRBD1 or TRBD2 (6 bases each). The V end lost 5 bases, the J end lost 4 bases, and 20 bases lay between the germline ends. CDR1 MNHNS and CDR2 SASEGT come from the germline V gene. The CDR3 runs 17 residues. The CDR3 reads CASSPGARGRLTGELFF. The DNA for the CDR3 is TGTGCCAGCAGTCCAGGGGCCCGGGGGCGGCTCACCGGGGAGCTGTTTTTT.

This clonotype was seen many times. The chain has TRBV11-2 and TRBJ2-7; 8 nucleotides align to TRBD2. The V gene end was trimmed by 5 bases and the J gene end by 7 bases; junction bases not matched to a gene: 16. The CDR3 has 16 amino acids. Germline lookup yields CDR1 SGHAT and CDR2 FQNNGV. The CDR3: CASSESASGRIWEQYF. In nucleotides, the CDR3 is TGTGCCAGCAGCGAGAGTGCCAGCGGGAGAATCTGGGAGCAGTACTTC.

CDR3 residues: CSVTEAFF. CDR3 DNA sequence: TGCAGTGTCACTGAAGCTTTCTTT. The genes are TRBV20-1 and TRBJ1-1; D is undetermined. The CDR3 sequence is 8 residues long. Germline loops: CDR1 DFQATT, CDR2 SNEGSKA (reference sequence). Deletions cut 7 bases from V and 4 bases from J, with 1 base between.

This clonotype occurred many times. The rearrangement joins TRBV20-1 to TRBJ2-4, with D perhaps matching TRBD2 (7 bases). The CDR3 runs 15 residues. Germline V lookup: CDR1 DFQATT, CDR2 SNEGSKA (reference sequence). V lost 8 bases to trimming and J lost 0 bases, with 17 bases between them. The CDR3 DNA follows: TGCAGTTCTTTAGGGGGGGATCTAGCCAAAAACATTCAGTACTTC. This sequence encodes CSSLGGDLAKNIQYF.

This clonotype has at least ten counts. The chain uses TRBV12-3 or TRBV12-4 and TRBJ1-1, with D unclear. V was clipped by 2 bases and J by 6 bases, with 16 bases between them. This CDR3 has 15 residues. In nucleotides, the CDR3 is TGTGCCAGCAGTTTATCGGGCGGTCAAAGGGCTGAAGCTTTCTTT. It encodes CASSLSGGQRAEAFF.

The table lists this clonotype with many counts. CDR3 DNA: TGCAGTGCCCTTGACCCAGGGGTTAGCAATCAGCCCCAGCATTTT. Its translation is CSALDPGVSNQPQHF. The J gene is TRBJ1-5, the V gene TRBV20-1, with D possibly matching TRBD1 (6 bases). CDR1 and CDR2 (germline): DFQATT, SNEGSKA (reference sequence). Trimming stripped 6 bases from V and 0 bases from J, with 15 bases between. The CDR3 contains 15 residues.

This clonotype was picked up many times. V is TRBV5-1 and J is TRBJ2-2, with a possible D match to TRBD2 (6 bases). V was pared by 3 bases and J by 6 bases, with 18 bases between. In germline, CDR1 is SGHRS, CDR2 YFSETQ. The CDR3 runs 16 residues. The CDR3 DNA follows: TGCGCCAGCAGCTCAGGGCGGGGAGAGAAATCCGGGGAGCTGTTTTTT. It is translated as CASSSGRGEKSGELFF.

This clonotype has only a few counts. This chain's CDR3 is CASSAGSGTLARRETQYF. The CDR3 DNA sequence: TGTGCCAGCAGCGCGGGGAGTGGGACGCTAGCGAGAAGGGAGACCCAGTACTTC. The chain couples TRBV6-1 to TRBJ2-5, with D perhaps matching TRBD2 (6 bases). V was clipped by 6 bases and J by 5 bases, with 28 bases between them. The CDR3 sequence is 18 residues long. CDR1 is MNHNS and CDR2 is SASEGT in the germline V gene.

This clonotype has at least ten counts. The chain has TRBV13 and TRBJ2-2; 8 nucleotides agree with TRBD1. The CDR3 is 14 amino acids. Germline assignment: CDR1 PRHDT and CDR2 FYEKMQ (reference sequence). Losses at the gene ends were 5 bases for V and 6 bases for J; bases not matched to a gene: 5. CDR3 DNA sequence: TGTGCCAGCAGCCTACAGGGGGAGTCCGGGGAGCTGTTTTTT. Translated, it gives CASSLQGESGELFF.